This paragraph covers one T cell receptor beta chain sequence. The total RNA was obtained from whole blood that was not fractionated. These data come from a study of human T cells and chemical hapten exposure. This CDR3 is built from 15 residues. V was shortened by 5 bases and J by 2 bases, with 13 bases between the two germline ends. CDR1 and CDR2 from the germline V gene are LNHDA and SQIVND (reference sequence). TCRdb itself ran the 5' RACE reads through MiXCR, one entry per CDR3 protein. The table has 81,000 or so distinct CDR3 sequences, 6.5% to 8.5% seen once. This TCR was sampled from a male donor in good health. This chain connects TRBV19 to TRBJ2-1; D gene unclear. The CDR3 loop is CASSPPVAPYNEQFF. The CDR3 nucleotides read TGTGCCAGTAGTCCTCCCGTGGCCCCCTACAATGAGCAGTTCTTC.